This TCR beta chain was observed in a study of blood T cell repertoires in COVID-19. Across the whole study: Researchers got acute and convalescent COVID-19 samples from the United States, Italy and Spain.

The CDR3 is made up of 15 amino acids. The germline CDR1 and CDR2 sequences are LGHDT and YNNKEL (reference sequence). V lost 1 base and J lost 7; bases outside the gene matches: 10. Recruits, aged about 18 to 95 years, lived in some 25 US areas. Clinical histories supplied by participants themselves formed the basis of cohort assignment. Methods used by the authors: Scientists estimated how many nucleated cells there were by amplifying reference gene primers. Clones were sequenced by immunoSEQ multiplex PCR, and TCRdb holds only the in-frame ones, with some missing. D and trimming come from the DNA, and the V and J calls and clone size come from that table. The profile shows 300,000 to 400,000 clones, approximately 87% of them singletons.

The sequenced sample consisted of PBMCs or T cells enriched from blood (not recorded which). The clonotype was recovered from a woman aged 25 to 39 with acute COVID-19. The V and J genes are TRBV3-1 (or the pseudogene TRBV3-2) and TRBJ2-7; 7 nucleotides agree with TRBD1. The CDR3 bases are TGTGCCAGCAGCCAAGTTGGTACAGGGGCCTTGGAGCAGTACTTC. Residues: CASSQVGTGALEQYF.